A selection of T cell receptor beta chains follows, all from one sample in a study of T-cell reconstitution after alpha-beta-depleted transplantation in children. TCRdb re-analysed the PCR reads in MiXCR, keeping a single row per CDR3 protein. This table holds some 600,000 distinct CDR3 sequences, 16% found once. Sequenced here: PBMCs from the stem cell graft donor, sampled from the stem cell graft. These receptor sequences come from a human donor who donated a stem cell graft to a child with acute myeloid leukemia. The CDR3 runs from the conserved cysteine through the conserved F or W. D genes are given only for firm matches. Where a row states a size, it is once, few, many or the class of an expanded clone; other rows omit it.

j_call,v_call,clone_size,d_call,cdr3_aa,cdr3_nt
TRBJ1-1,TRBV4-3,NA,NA,CASSQDTAGNTEAFF,TGCGCCAGCAGCCAAGACACGGCCGGGAACACTGAAGCTTTCTTT
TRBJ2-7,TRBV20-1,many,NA,CSAPSPYEQYF,TGCAGTGCCCCCTCCCCCTACGAGCAGTACTTC
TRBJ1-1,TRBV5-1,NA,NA,CASSLAGGGGEAFF,TGCGCCAGCAGCTTGGCGGGAGGGGGGGGCGAAGCTTTCTTT
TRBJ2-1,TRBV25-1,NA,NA,CASSDTRTGNEQFF,TGTGCCAGCAGTGATACAAGAACGGGGAATGAGCAGTTCTTC
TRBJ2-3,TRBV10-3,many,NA,CAISEPPGSFSTDTQYF,TGTGCCATCAGTGAGCCTCCGGGTAGCTTTAGCACAGATACGCAGTATTTT
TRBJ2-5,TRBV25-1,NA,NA,CASSVKATQYF,TGTGCCAGCAGTGTGAAAGCGACCCAGTACTTC
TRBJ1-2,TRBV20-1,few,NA,CSARARDHGYTF,TGCAGTGCTAGAGCCCGGGACCATGGCTACACCTTC
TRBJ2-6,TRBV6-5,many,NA,CASCNGGSGANVLTF,TGTGCCAGCTGTAACGGGGGCTCTGGGGCCAACGTCCTGACTTTC
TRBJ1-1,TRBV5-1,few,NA,CASSLDPAGTEAFF,TGCGCCAGCAGCTTGGACCCGGCGGGCACTGAAGCTTTCTTT
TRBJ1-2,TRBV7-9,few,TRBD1,CASSSSDRGGYGYTF,TGTGCCAGCAGCTCGTCGGACAGGGGAGGGTATGGCTACACCTTC
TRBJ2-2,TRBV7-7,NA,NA,CASTRDKANTGELFF,TGTGCCAGCACTCGGGATAAGGCCAACACCGGGGAGCTGTTTTTT
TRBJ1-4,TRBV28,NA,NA,CASSRIQVLNEKLFF,TGTGCCAGCAGCCGAATACAGGTCCTGAATGAAAAACTGTTTTTT
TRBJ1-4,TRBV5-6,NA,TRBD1,CASSSTGGGEKLFF,TGTGCCAGCAGCTCAACAGGGGGCGGTGAAAAACTGTTTTTT
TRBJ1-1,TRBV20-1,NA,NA,CSAKSRMGSWNTEAFF,TGCAGTGCTAAAAGTCGGATGGGTTCGTGGAACACTGAAGCTTTCTTT
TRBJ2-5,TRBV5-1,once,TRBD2,CASSIGGETQYF,TGCGCCAGCAGCATCGGGGGGGAGACCCAGTACTTC
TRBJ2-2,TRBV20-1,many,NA,CSARASYTGELFF,TGCAGTGCTAGGGCCAGCTACACCGGGGAGCTGTTTTTT
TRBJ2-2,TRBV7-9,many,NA,CASSYTGLTGELFF,TGTGCCAGCAGCTATACGGGCCTCACCGGGGAGCTGTTTTTT
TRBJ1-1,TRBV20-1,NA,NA,CSARVRGRLNTEAFF,TGCAGTGCTAGAGTTAGGGGACGCCTGAACACTGAAGCTTTCTTT
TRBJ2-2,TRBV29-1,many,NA,CSATENTGELFF,TGCAGCGCAACAGAAAACACCGGGGAGCTGTTTTTT
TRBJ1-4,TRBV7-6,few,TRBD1,CASSRWTGTLEKLFF,TGTGCCAGCAGCCGATGGACAGGGACACTTGAAAAACTGTTTTTT
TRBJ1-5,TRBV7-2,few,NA,CASSLRTVGFSNQPQHF,TGTGCCAGCAGCTTACGGACAGTGGGATTTTCCAATCAGCCCCAGCATTTT
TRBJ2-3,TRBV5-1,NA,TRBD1,CASSLAGDRGGDTQYF,TGCGCCAGCAGCTTGGCCGGGGACAGGGGAGGAGATACGCAGTATTTT
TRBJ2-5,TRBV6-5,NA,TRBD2,CASSRETSGGVEETQYF,TGTGCCAGCAGCCGCGAGACTAGCGGGGGGGTAGAAGAGACCCAGTACTTC
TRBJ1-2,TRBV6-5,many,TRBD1,CASSSGQENYGYTF,TGTGCCAGCAGTTCCGGACAGGAAAACTATGGCTACACCTTC
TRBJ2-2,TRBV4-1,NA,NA,CASSPRNANTGELFF,TGCGCCAGCAGCCCTCGTAACGCGAACACCGGGGAGCTGTTTTTT
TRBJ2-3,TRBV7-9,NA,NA,CASKTGQSSTDTQYF,TGTGCCAGCAAGACAGGACAATCTAGCACAGATACGCAGTATTTT
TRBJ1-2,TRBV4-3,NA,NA,CASSQVYNDGYTF,TGCGCCAGCAGCCAAGTCTACAACGATGGCTACACCTTC
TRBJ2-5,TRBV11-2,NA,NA,CASSPPKGQQETQYF,TGTGCCAGCAGCCCCCCCAAAGGGCAGCAAGAGACCCAGTACTTC
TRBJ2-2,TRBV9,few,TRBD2,CASSVLGGSGTGELFF,TGTGCCAGCAGCGTCCTCGGTGGTAGCGGGACCGGGGAGCTGTTTTTT
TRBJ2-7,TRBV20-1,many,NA,CSAFRSGFEQYF,TGCAGTGCGTTTCGATCAGGTTTCGAGCAGTACTTC
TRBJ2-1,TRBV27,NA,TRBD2,CASSPRLAVLGYNEQFF,TGTGCCAGCTCCCCAAGACTAGCGGTTTTAGGGTACAATGAGCAGTTCTTC
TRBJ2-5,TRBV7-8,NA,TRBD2,CASSSPTSGGFRVTQYF,TGTGCCAGTAGCTCCCCGACTAGCGGGGGGTTCCGAGTGACCCAGTACTTC
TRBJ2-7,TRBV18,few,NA,CASSSMRSYEQYF,TGTGCCAGCTCGTCAATGCGGTCCTACGAGCAGTACTTC
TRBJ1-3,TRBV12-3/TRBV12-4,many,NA,CASSSIQQSGNTIYF,TGTGCCAGCAGTTCTATTCAACAGTCTGGAAACACCATATATTTT
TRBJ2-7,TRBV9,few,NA,CASSGKTGPTEQYF,TGTGCCAGCAGCGGAAAAACAGGGCCTACCGAGCAGTACTTC
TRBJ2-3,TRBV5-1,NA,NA,CASSLRLSSATDTQYF,TGCGCCAGCAGCTTACGTTTGAGTTCAGCCACAGATACGCAGTATTTT
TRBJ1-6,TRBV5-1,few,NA,CASSFDSANSPLHF,TGCGCCAGCAGCTTTGACAGCGCCAATTCACCCCTCCACTTT
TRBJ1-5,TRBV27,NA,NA,CASSPGGKGSNQPQHF,TGTGCCAGCAGTCCGGGGGGGAAGGGAAGCAATCAGCCCCAGCATTTT
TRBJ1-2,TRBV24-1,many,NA,CATSDPGDGNYGYTF,TGTGCCACCAGTGACCCCGGGGACGGAAACTATGGCTACACCTTC
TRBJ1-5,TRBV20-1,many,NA,CREEGHDLVSNQPQHF,TGCAGAGAGGAGGGTCACGATCTTGTTAGCAATCAGCCCCAGCATTTT
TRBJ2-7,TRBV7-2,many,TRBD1,CASSFRDSQYEQYF,TGTGCCAGCAGCTTCCGGGACAGTCAATACGAGCAGTACTTC
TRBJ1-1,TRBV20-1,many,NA,CSAFPGGAEAFF,TGCAGTGCCTTTCCGGGGGGGGCTGAAGCTTTCTTT
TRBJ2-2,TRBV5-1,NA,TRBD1,CASSLGDRHTGELFF,TGCGCCAGCAGCTTGGGGGACAGGCACACCGGGGAGCTGTTTTTT
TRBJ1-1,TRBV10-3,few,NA,CAISPPGAPEAFF,TGTGCCATCAGTCCCCCCGGGGCACCTGAAGCTTTCTTT
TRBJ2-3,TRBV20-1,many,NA,CSVQGAGFTDTQYF,TGCAGTGTTCAAGGAGCCGGTTTCACAGATACGCAGTATTTT
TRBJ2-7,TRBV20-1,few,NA,CSAREAPQEAYEQYF,TGCAGTGCTAGAGAGGCCCCACAGGAAGCCTACGAGCAGTACTTC
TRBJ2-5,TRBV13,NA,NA,CASSLGRQGGPVKTQYF,TGTGCCAGCAGCTTAGGCCGGCAGGGGGGGCCTGTGAAGACCCAGTACTTC
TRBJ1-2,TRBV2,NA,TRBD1,CASSPGQGALYGYTF,TGTGCCAGCAGTCCCGGACAGGGTGCGCTCTATGGCTACACCTTC